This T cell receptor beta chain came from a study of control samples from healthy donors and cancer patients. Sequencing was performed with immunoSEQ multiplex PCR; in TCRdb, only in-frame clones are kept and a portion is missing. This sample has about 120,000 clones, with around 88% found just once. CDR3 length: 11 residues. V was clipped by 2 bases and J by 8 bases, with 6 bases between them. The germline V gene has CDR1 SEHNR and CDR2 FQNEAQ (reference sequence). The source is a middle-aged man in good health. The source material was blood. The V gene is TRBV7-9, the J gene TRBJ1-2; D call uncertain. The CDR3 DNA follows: TGTGCCAGCAGCTTACACTGGGGCTACACCTTC. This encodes CASSLHWGYTF.